A single TCR beta chain is shown here with its context. This clonotype appeared a few times. Its antigen is still unknown. Base qualities were left out, and no much larger clone turns up one base away. These data originate in a study of T cells in Graves' hyperthyroidism and ophthalmopathy (dated 2019 in TCRdb). Concerning the study at large: Peripheral blood was collected at initial diagnosis, before any treatment. A discovery cohort of around 98 patients, 43 with Graves' ophthalmopathy and 55 to 60 with stable Graves' hyperthyroidism, was used to find distinguishing TCR V-J signatures. Prospective prediction of ophthalmopathy was tested in an independent validation cohort consisting of 18 to 20 hyperthyroidism patients and 15 to 17 patients who later progressed to ophthalmopathy. For training and testing, the 110 or so patients in the discovery cohort were randomly divided in a 7:3 ratio. The study also compared thyroid tissue and blood T-cell repertoires from five or six Graves' hyperthyroidism patients. Following sampling, methimazole starting at 30 mg daily was given to hyperthyroidism patients, and high-dose intravenous methylprednisolone was given to ophthalmopathy patients. The paper reports TCR Vbeta CDR3 sequencing of some 140 peripheral blood samples: 40 to 45 ophthalmopathy, over 70 hyperthyroidism and around 17 progressor patients. What the research found in general, with its limitations: No statistical method was used to fix the sample size in advance, and group allocation was not hidden from the investigators. Blood samples also contained most of the expanded thyroid clonotypes (frequency above 0.001), which suggests that blood repertoires may reflect thyroid immune responses. In validation, progression to ophthalmopathy was predicted by the model with nearly 71% sensitivity and roughly 76% specificity, a median of roughly six months before onset. A 13 V-J signature model separated ophthalmopathy from stable hyperthyroidism, with roughly 88% sensitivity and 81% to 83% specificity in cross-validation and 80%/75% in testing.

CDR1 and CDR2, per the germline V gene, are MGHRA and YSYEKL. The CDR3 goes from the cysteine to the phenylalanine over 16 residues. The entry retains the CDR3 DNA only, 48 bases that are in frame from base 1. V gives up 0 bases and J gives up 0 bases, and the segment between their germline ends measures 9 bases. A patient counted as having stable Graves' hyperthyroidism if no progression to ophthalmopathy occurred over 18 months of follow-up. Hyperthyroidism patients were newly diagnosed, with disease duration under 2 months, and aged 18 to 65 years. The study excluded patients with uncontrolled infections, other autoimmune diseases, pregnancy or lactation. Diagnoses were established on the basis of clinical symptoms, serum thyroxine and TRAb, thyroid ultrasound, and orbital computed tomography. PBMCs were separated from approximately 10 ml of fresh peripheral blood using Ficoll-Paque density gradient centrifugation. Total RNA was extracted using Trizol reagent, and RNA quality was assessed on an Agilent 2100 Bioanalyzer.

The TCR beta CDR3 regions were amplified from RNA transcripts. The TCR CDR3 was subjected to a first round of RT-PCR using the HTBI primer set and the Qiagen OneStep RT-PCR kit. Libraries were constructed in a second round of multiplex PCR, after which size selection and purification were performed. The libraries were sequenced on an Illumina HiSeq2000 using paired-end 100 bp reads. The paper's processing steps were these. SOAPnuke was used to process the raw data, with reads discarded if the reads contained adapters or uncalled bases, had a mean Phred below 15, or lacked an exact constant-primer or identifier match. High-quality paired reads were merged using COPE v1.2.5, and each unique nucleotide sequence was defined as a clonotype. Clonotypes were aligned to IMGT TRBV, TRBD and TRBJ reference segments using MiTCR v1.1. Only V-J combinations with frequency above 0.0001, covering 99.2% of repertoires, were analysed. The TCS score was defined as F50 (clonal expansion) divided by E x V (chaos), with BLOSUM62-based TCRdist calculated between CDR3 peptides within each V-J. Welch's t-statistics and random forest reduced several hundred V-J features to roughly 13, which were used in a naive Bayes classifier (R e1071). TCRdb trimmed the raw reads at Q25, called clones with MiXCR and kept productive beta chains. Rows matching on CDR3 protein sequence are summarized as one entry with the most common DNA and genes. The V and J calls were determined by TCRdb, not by the authors. Across this sample there are 190,000 or so distinct CDR3 sequences, with about 18% seen only once. The ten top clones hold around 47% of the sample.

The clonotype comes from a man aged 35-49 years with Graves' hyperthyroidism. Sequenced: blood. The rearrangement joined TRBV4-1 to TRBJ1-5; confidence is insufficient to name the D gene. This receptor carries the CDR3 CASSQEGDASNQPQHF. At the DNA level, the sequence is TGCGCCAGCAGCCAAGAAGGTGACGCTAGCAATCAGCCCCAGCATTTT.